Given below is one T cell receptor beta chain in context. This sample stems from a study of blood T cell repertoires in COVID-19. For the study at large: The study drew acute and convalescent COVID-19 samples from the United States, Italy and Spain. Sample material is recorded as cDNA or gDNA derived from T cells, B-cell-depleted T cells, or PBMCs.

In the original workflow: Estimation of nucleated cell counts was performed using reference gene primer amplification. Repertoires were generated with immunoSEQ multiplex PCR, while TCRdb's copy carries only in-frame clones and drops some. The V and J calls and clone size were taken over from that table, and D and trimming were inferred from the DNA. The table has fewer than 300,000 clones, roughly 88% seen once; the top ten hold just under 0.8%. Germline lookup yields CDR1 SNHLY and CDR2 FYNNEI. After removal of 6 bases from V and 7 bases from J, the junction contained 14 bases not matched to a gene. CDR3 length equals 16 residues.

The source material was peripheral blood. The gene calls are TRBV2 and TRBJ2-2, with TRBD1 matching 7 bases. The sequence was obtained from a young woman with acute or convalescent COVID-19. The CDR3 region is CASRKGTDARGGELFF. CDR3 coding DNA: TGTGCCAGCAGGAAAGGGACAGACGCACGTGGCGGGGAGCTGTTTTTT.